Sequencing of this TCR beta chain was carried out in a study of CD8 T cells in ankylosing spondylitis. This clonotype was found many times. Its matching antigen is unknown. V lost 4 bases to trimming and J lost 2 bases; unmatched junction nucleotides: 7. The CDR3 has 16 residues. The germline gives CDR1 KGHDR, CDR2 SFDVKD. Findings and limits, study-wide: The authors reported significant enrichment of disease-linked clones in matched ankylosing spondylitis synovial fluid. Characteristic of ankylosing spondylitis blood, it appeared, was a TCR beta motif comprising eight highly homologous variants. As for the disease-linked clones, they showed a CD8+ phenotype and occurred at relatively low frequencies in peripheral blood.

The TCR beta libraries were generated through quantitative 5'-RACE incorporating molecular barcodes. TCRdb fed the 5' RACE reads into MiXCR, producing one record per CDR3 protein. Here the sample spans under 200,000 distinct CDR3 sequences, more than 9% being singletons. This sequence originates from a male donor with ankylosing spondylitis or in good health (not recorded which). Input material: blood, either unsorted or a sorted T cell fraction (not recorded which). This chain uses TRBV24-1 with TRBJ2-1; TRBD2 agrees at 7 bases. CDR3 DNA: TGTGCCACCAGTGACACTAGCGTACTGACCTACAATGAGCAGTTCTTC. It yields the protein CATSDTSVLTYNEQFF.